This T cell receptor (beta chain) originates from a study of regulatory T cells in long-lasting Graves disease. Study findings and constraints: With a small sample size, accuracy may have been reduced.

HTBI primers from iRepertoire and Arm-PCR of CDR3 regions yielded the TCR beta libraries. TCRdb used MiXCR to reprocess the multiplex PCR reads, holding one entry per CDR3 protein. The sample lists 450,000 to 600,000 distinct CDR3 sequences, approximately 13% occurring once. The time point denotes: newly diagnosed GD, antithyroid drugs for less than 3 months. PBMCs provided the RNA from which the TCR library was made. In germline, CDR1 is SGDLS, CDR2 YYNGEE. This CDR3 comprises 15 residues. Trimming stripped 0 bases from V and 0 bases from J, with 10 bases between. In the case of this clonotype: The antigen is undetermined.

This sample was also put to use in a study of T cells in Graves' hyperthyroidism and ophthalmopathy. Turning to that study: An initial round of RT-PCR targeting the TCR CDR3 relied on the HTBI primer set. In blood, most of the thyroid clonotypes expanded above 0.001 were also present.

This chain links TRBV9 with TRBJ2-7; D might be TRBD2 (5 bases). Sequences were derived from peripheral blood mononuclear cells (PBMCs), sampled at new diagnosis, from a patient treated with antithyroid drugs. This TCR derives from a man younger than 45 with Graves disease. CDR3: CASSVGGQSSYEQYF. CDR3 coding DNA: TGTGCCAGCAGCGTAGGCGGGCAGAGCTCCTACGAGCAGTACTTC.